The next 10 T cell receptor beta chains were all read from a single sample in a study of shared clonotypes between healthy human individuals. Produced via immunoSEQ multiplex PCR; TCRdb's table is partial and in-frame only. In the table there are some 2.4 million clones, approximately 94% of which are singletons. The sample consisted of naive CD4+ T cells from PBMCs. Described subset: CD45RA+ positively selected. The origin of the receptors is a young man in good health. Some clones in this sample may be carry-over from other donors' samples.

This clone came up once. V usage is TRBV28 and J usage is TRBJ2-5, with D uncertain. The CDR3 has 12 residues. CDR1 and CDR2 (germline): MDHEN, SYDVKM. V lost 6 bases to trimming and J lost 1 base, with 6 bases between them. The CDR3 loop reads CASRGFQETQYF. DNA of the CDR3: TGTGCCAGCAGGGGGTTCCAAGAGACCCAGTACTTC.

The chain carries TRBV7-2 and TRBJ2-2; the D gene is possibly TRBD1 (6 bases). The CDR3 consists of 15 residues. From germline, CDR1 is SGHTA and CDR2 FQGNSA. V was cut by 8 bases and J by 0 bases, with 13 bases left in between. CDR3: CASRLWTANTGELFF. CDR3 coding DNA: TGTGCCAGCCGCCTGTGGACAGCGAACACCGGGGAGCTGTTTTTT.

V and J are TRBV9 and TRBJ2-5; 10 bases agree with TRBD2. V lost 0 bases and J lost 9; bases outside the gene matches: 11. The CDR3 contains 16 residues. CDR1 and CDR2 from the germline V gene are SGDLS and YYNGEE. CDR3 DNA: TGTGCCAGCAGCGTAGCTTCGGGGAGACTAGCGGGTTCCCAGTACTTC. Its translation is CASSVASGRLAGSQYF. Full variable domain (outside the CDR3, taken from reference TRBV9 and TRBJ2-5): DSGVTQTPKHLITATGQRVTLRCSPRSGDLSVYWYQQSLDQGLQFLIQYYNGEERAKGNILERFSAQQFPDLHSELNLSSLELGDSALYFCASSVASGRLAGSQYFGPGTRLLVL.

Only a few counts were recorded for this clone. The chain joins TRBV2 to TRBJ1-3, with a weak D call TRBD1 (6 bases). The CDR3 loop spans 15 amino acids. Trimming pared 1 base from V and 11 bases from J, leaving 18 bases between. Germline V gene sequence: CDR1 SNHLY, CDR2 FYNNEI. The CDR3 DNA is TGTGCCAGCAGTGAAGACAGGGCGGACTGGAGCGCCATATATTTT. It yields the protein CASSEDRADWSAIYF.

V is TRBV4-3 and J is TRBJ2-4; D tentatively fits TRBD1 or TRBD2 (6 bases each). V was pared by 5 bases and J by 6 bases, with 26 bases between. CDR3 size: 18 residues. Germline V gene sequence: CDR1 LGHNA, CDR2 YSLEER. The DNA for the CDR3 is TGCGCCAGCAGCTCACATACAGGGACTCCCGGGGGAGGAAACATTCAGTACTTC. Translated: CASSSHTGTPGGGNIQYF.

J is TRBJ1-2 and V is TRBV18; 7 bases are a match to TRBD1. Per the germline V gene, CDR1 is KGHSH and CDR2 is LQKENI. V lost 0 bases to trimming and J lost 3 bases; unmatched junction nucleotides: 4. The CDR3 loop spans 15 amino acids. The CDR3 nucleotides are TGTGCCAGCTCACCACCAGCCAGGGGGGACTATGGCTACACCTTC. It specifies CASSPPARGDYGYTF.

This chain connects TRBV7-6 to TRBJ2-5, with 8 bases lining up with TRBD1. Looked up from germline, CDR1 is SGHVS and CDR2 is FNYEAQ. The CDR3 has 14 amino acids. Losses at the gene ends were 4 bases for V and 5 bases for J; bases not matched to a gene: 6. CDR3 sequence: CASSSTGARETQYF. The CDR3 bases are TGTGCCAGCAGCTCGACAGGGGCGAGGGAGACCCAGTACTTC.

The CDR3 DNA sequence: TGTGCCAGCAGCGATGGACTAGCGGGAGTCACAGATACGCAGTATTTT. Translation gives CASSDGLAGVTDTQYF. The chain joins TRBV7-3 to TRBJ2-3; TRBD2 aligns across 13 bases. The CDR3 totals 16 residues. CDR1 and CDR2 (germline): SGHTA, FQGTGA. V shed 5 bases, J shed 2 bases, and the junction held 4 bases outside the gene matches.

The genes are TRBV6-1 and TRBJ1-3; no definite D call. Germline V lookup: CDR1 MNHNS, CDR2 SASEGT. V lost 3 bases to trimming and J lost 0 bases, with 6 bases between them. CDR3 length: 14 residues. CDR3 amino acids: CASSESYSGNTIYF. The CDR3, as DNA: TGTGCCAGCAGTGAGAGCTACTCTGGAAACACCATATATTTT.

The chain carries TRBV7-2 and TRBJ2-5, with 7 bases aligning to TRBD2. Losses at the gene ends were 0 bases for V and 5 bases for J; bases not matched to a gene: 3. Per the germline V gene, CDR1 is SGHTA and CDR2 is FQGNSA. The CDR3 length is 14 residues. The CDR3 sequence is CASSLAGGLETQYF. CDR3 in DNA: TGTGCCAGCAGCTTAGCGGGAGGGCTCGAGACCCAGTACTTC.